Listed here are 32 T cell receptor beta chains from one sample, sequenced in a study of breast tumors, draining lymph nodes, adjacent tissues. In TCRdb, the multiplex PCR reads were re-called with MiXCR into one record per CDR3 protein. Among about 22,000 distinct CDR3 sequences, approximately 60% were seen once, and the ten largest hold 15% to 20%. Sequenced: tumor-adjacent breast tissue. The receptors originated from a female donor with breast cancer. Some clones in this sample may be carry-over from other donors' samples.

This clonotype was recorded at least ten times. A much larger clone lies a single base off, so this may be a read error. The V and J genes are TRBV20-1 and TRBJ2-1; 10 positions agree with TRBD2. Germline V CDR1 and CDR2: DFQATT, SNEGSKA (reference sequence). The CDR3 is 15 amino acids. J lost 7 bases, V lost 0 bases, and 6 bases had no gene match. CDR3 sequence reads: CSARDLAGETNEQFF. As DNA, the CDR3 is TGCAGTGCTAGAGACCTAGCGGGAGAGACGAATGAGCAGTTCTTC.

This chain connects TRBV12-3 or TRBV12-4 to TRBJ1-3, with D possibly being TRBD1 (5 bases). Deletions cut 3 bases from V and 8 bases from J, with 5 bases between. The CDR3 loop spans 11 amino acids. CDR3 nucleotide sequence: TGTGCCAGCAGTTTGGGGGACACCATATATTTT. Encoded protein: CASSLGDTIYF.

This clonotype was counted once. The chain employs TRBV11-2 and TRBJ1-6; a weak D match, TRBD1 (6 bases). Germline V gene lookup returns CDR1 SGHAT and CDR2 FQNNGV. With 4 bases removed from V and 10 bases from J, the gap between germline ends came to 14 bases. This CDR3 is built from 14 residues. The CDR3 loop reads CASSSMLRGSPLHF. The CDR3 DNA follows: TGTGCCAGCAGCTCAATGCTCAGGGGCTCACCCCTCCACTTT.

This sequence joins TRBV2 and TRBJ1-6; D possibly corresponds to TRBD1 (5 bases). The germline V and J ends were trimmed by 2 bases and 6 bases, with 14 bases remaining between them. CDR1 is SNHLY, CDR2 FYNNEI, per germline. This CDR3 has 16 residues. The CDR3 loop is CASSERQGPANSPLHF. The CDR3 DNA reads as TGTGCCAGCAGTGAAAGGCAGGGTCCTGCTAATTCACCCCTCCACTTT.

This clonotype appeared many times. The gene calls are TRBV5-6 and TRBJ2-5; tentatively, D is TRBD1 or TRBD2 (5 bases each). Germline V lookup: CDR1 SGHDT, CDR2 YYEEEE. CDR3 length: 15 amino acids. V lost 4 bases and J 6 bases, leaving 19 bases between the germline ends. CDR3 sequence reads: CASSSIDTGLKTQYF. CDR3 nucleotides: TGTGCCAGCAGCAGCATTGACACGGGGCTCAAGACCCAGTACTTC.

The chain couples TRBV5-1 to TRBJ1-4; D unclear. The CDR3 sequence is 14 residues long. Germline CDR1 is SGHRS and CDR2 is YFSETQ. Between the trimmed V and J ends, which lost 2 bases and 0 bases, there was a span of 5 bases. Written as DNA, the CDR3 is TGCGCCAGCAGCTTCGGCTCAACTAATGAAAAACTGTTTTTT. Translating it yields CASSFGSTNEKLFF. The variable domain in full, completed from reference TRBV5-1 and TRBJ1-4, reads KAGVTQTPRYLIKTRGQQVTLSCSPISGHRSVSWYQQTPGQGLQFLFEYFSETQRNKGNFPGRFSGRQFSNSRSEMNVSTLELGDSALYLCASSFGSTNEKLFFGSGTQLSVL.

In this sample, this clonotype turned up a few times. This rearrangement joins TRBV9 to TRBJ1-2; a weak D match, TRBD1 (5 bases). Germline loops: CDR1 SGDLS, CDR2 YYNGEE. Trimming stripped 3 bases from V and 4 bases from J, with 19 bases between. The CDR3 is 16 amino acids. CDR3 in DNA: TGTGCCAGCAGCGGACAGACAGCTTCGGGAATCTATGGCTACACCTTC. This gives the protein CASSGQTASGIYGYTF.

This clonotype has a count of ten or more. The chain combines TRBV4-1 with TRBJ1-1; D is ambiguous. V lost 1 base, J lost 5 bases, and 11 bases lay in between. Germline CDR1 MGHRA, CDR2 YSYEKL. The CDR3 loop spans 14 amino acids. The CDR3 DNA sequence: TGCGCCAGCAGCCAAGGGGCCTTGCGGACTGAAGCTTTCTTT. Its translation: CASSQGALRTEAFF.

The chain joins TRBV18 to TRBJ1-1, with 7 bases identical to TRBD1. The CDR3 has 15 residues. The junction had 9 bases not matched to a gene; V was cut back by 3 bases and J by 5 bases. Per the germline V gene, CDR1 is KGHSH and CDR2 is LQKENI. The CDR3 here is CASSPQEGAGTEAFF. In nucleotides, the CDR3 is TGTGCCAGCTCACCGCAGGAGGGGGCGGGAACTGAAGCTTTCTTT.

There are many counts of this clonotype. The rearrangement links TRBV5-1 to TRBJ2-5; unclear D gene. The CDR3 covers 15 residues. Trimming cost V 0 bases and J 5 bases, with 14 bases left between them. The V gene's germline CDR1 is SGHRS and CDR2 YFSETQ. The CDR3 protein is CASSLAAQSHETQYF. As DNA, the CDR3 is TGCGCCAGCAGCTTGGCCGCCCAGTCGCACGAGACCCAGTACTTC.

J is TRBJ1-3 and V is TRBV5-1; TRBD1 aligns across 7 bases. J lost 3 bases, V lost 3 bases, and 9 bases had no gene match. The CDR3 totals 16 residues. Germline CDR1 is SGHRS and CDR2 is YFSETQ. The DNA for the CDR3 is TGCGCCAGCAGCTCATCGGGACAGCACTTTGGAAACACCATATATTTT. Protein sequence: CASSSSGQHFGNTIYF.

V is TRBV11-2 and J is TRBJ1-3; D not certain. This CDR3 is built from 13 residues. The germline V and J ends were trimmed by 1 base and 4 bases, with 5 bases remaining between them. Germline V gene lookup returns CDR1 SGHAT and CDR2 FQNNGV. The CDR3 sequence: CASSLAEGNTIYF. The CDR3 bases are TGTGCCAGCAGCTTAGCTGAGGGAAACACCATATATTTT.

Regarding this clonotype: A read error may produce the germline difference seen at one junction end. The chain uses TRBV5-1 and TRBJ1-4, with TRBD1 matching over 11 bases. Germline V gives CDR1 SGHRS, CDR2 YFSETQ. This CDR3 comprises 15 residues. The CDR3 reads CASSLGQGAGEKLFF. For the CDR3, the DNA is TGTGCCAGCAGCTTAGGACAGGGGGCTGGAGAAAAACTGTTTTTT.

This clonotype was seen ten or more times. The gene calls are TRBV5-6 and TRBJ2-5; 7 bases map to TRBD2. V gave up 2 bases and J gave up 2 bases; unmatched junction bases: 3. The CDR3 covers 14 residues. The germline gives CDR1 SGHDT, CDR2 YYEEEE. DNA for the CDR3: TGTGCCAGCAGCTTCCTAGCGGATCAAGAGACCCAGTACTTC. Translation: CASSFLADQETQYF.

At least ten counts were recorded for this clonotype. The chain has TRBV3-1 and TRBJ2-2, with 7 bases aligning to TRBD2. The CDR3 consists of 14 residues. Trimming cost V 6 bases and J 1 base; bases outside gene matches: 2. Germline CDR1 reads LGHDT; CDR2 reads YNNKEL (reference sequence). CDR3 sequence (DNA): TGTGCCAGCAGGACTAGCCTGAACACCGGGGAGCTGTTTTTT. Translation: CASRTSLNTGELFF.

This clonotype has a count of ten or more. The chain has TRBV5-4 and TRBJ1-1; the match to TRBD1 covers 7 bases. Germline CDR1 and CDR2: SGHNT and YYREEE (reference sequence). This CDR3 has 12 amino acids. Unmatched junction bases numbered 5, after V lost 4 bases and J lost 8 bases. CDR3 bases: TGTGCCAGCAGCCGAGACAGGGTGGAAGCTTTCTTT. Protein: CASSRDRVEAFF.

V gene TRBV7-9 combines with J gene TRBJ2-5; D gene uncertain. Deletions cut 5 bases from V and 5 bases from J, with 9 bases between. From germline, CDR1 is SEHNR and CDR2 FQNEAQ (reference sequence). The CDR3 is 12 residues long. The CDR3 region is CASSMVGETQYF. As DNA, the CDR3 is TGTGCCAGCAGCATGGTAGGGGAGACCCAGTACTTC. The entire variable domain, with the rest obtained from reference TRBV7-9 and TRBJ2-5, is as follows: DTGVSQNPRHKITKRGQNVTFRCDPISEHNRLYWYRQTLGQGPEFLTYFQNEAQLEKSRLLSDRFSAERPKGSFSTLEIQRTEQGDSAMYLCASSMVGETQYFGPGTRLLVL.

The chain is built from TRBV2 and TRBJ1-2; D gene uncertain. From germline, CDR1 is SNHLY and CDR2 FYNNEI. CDR3 length: 13 residues. The V end was cut by 1 base, the J end by 4 bases, with 7 bases between. Here the CDR3 DNA reads TGTGCCAGCAGTGAAGTTGTGGGCTATGGCTACACCTTC. Amino acids: CASSEVVGYGYTF.

This clonotype was seen just once. At one end the junction does not follow the germline gene, possibly because of a read error. The rearrangement joins TRBV7-2 to TRBJ1-6; D remains unclear. Per the germline V gene, CDR1 is SGHTA and CDR2 is FQGNSA. The CDR3 is made up of 16 amino acids. CDR3 DNA: TGCGCCAGCAGCTTGCCGGAGCGAGGTAGTAGTTCCCCCCTCCACTTT. Translating gives CASSLPERGSSSPLHF.

The chain links TRBV29-1 to TRBJ1-2; TRBD1 agrees at 7 bases. Germline values: CDR1 SQVTM, CDR2 ANQGSEA. This CDR3 is 12 amino acids long. J lost 6 bases, V lost 6 bases, and 7 bases had no gene match. As DNA, the CDR3 is TGCAGCGTCGGATCGACAGGGAATGGCTACACCTTC. Translated: CSVGSTGNGYTF.

This clonotype was seen ten or more times. The chain uses TRBV30 and TRBJ2-7, with D perhaps assigned TRBD1 or TRBD2 (6 bases each). From germline, CDR1 is GTSNPN and CDR2 SVGIG (reference sequence). CDR3 size: 15 residues. The V end lost 1 base, the J end lost 2 bases, and 15 bases lay between the germline ends. The CDR3 loop is CAWSGGDKVTYEQYF. As DNA, the CDR3 is TGTGCCTGGAGTGGGGGGGACAAGGTGACCTACGAGCAGTACTTC.

The rearrangement uses TRBV11-2 and TRBJ1-4; the D is unclear. Trimming stripped 2 bases from V and 8 bases from J, with 15 bases between. CDR1 is SGHAT, CDR2 FQNNGV, per germline. This CDR3 comprises 15 residues. The CDR3 DNA is TGTGCCAGCAGCTTACGTGGCGTGGGGTTCGAAAAACTGTTTTTT. Translated, it gives CASSLRGVGFEKLFF.

The V call is TRBV4-3, the J call TRBJ2-1, with 10 bases matching TRBD2. Germline V gives CDR1 LGHNA, CDR2 YSLEER. The CDR3 extends over 15 amino acids. With V trimmed by 0 bases and J by 4 bases, 0 bases remained unmatched. CDR3 sequence (DNA): TGCGCCAGCAGCCAAGATAGCGGGGGGTACAATGAGCAGTTCTTC. This encodes CASSQDSGGYNEQFF.

By sample fraction, this clonotype is medium-sized (0.01 to 0.1%). The chain uses TRBV20-1 and TRBJ2-1; 9 positions match TRBD1. Germline V CDR1 and CDR2: DFQATT, SNEGSKA (reference sequence). With V trimmed by 4 bases and J by 6 bases, 10 bases remained unmatched. This CDR3 has 15 residues. CDR3 coding DNA: TGCAGTGCTAAACGGACAGGGGAGGGTTCCAATGAGCAGTTCTTC. This sequence encodes CSAKRTGEGSNEQFF.

The sample holds many counts of this clonotype. The chain employs TRBV5-6 and TRBJ1-1; D is possibly TRBD1 (5 bases). This CDR3 has 14 amino acids. The germline gives CDR1 SGHDT, CDR2 YYEEEE. V was shortened by 4 bases and J by 7 bases, with 17 bases between the two germline ends. In DNA, the CDR3 is TGTGCCAGCAGCGAGGGGACTAGTACGCGTGAAGCTTTCTTT. Its translation: CASSEGTSTREAFF.

The CDR3 loop reads CSVGGRSYEQYF. CDR3 DNA sequence: TGCAGCGTTGGGGGACGCTCCTACGAGCAGTACTTC. The genes are TRBV29-1 and TRBJ2-7; D may match TRBD1 or TRBD2 (5 bases each). This CDR3 region has 12 residues. V was pared by 4 bases and J by 0 bases, with 7 bases between. CDR1 SQVTM and CDR2 ANQGSEA come from the germline V gene.

J is TRBJ2-5 and V is TRBV7-8; 13 bases line up with TRBD2. With 5 bases clipped from V and 1 base from J, the junction kept 7 bases outside the gene matches. CDR1 is SGHVS and CDR2 is FQNEAQ in the germline V gene. CDR3 size: 17 residues. The CDR3 DNA sequence: TGTGCCAGCAGCAAGGGGGGACTAGCGGGATCCCAAGAGACCCAGTACTTC. Translating gives CASSKGGLAGSQETQYF.

This clonotype was picked up many times. Being one base from a much bigger clone, this may be a read error. The rearrangement uses TRBV9 and TRBJ2-6; TRBD1 aligns across 10 bases. The CDR3 contains 17 residues. Germline-derived CDR1 and CDR2 are SGDLS and YYNGEE. CDR3 region: CASSGQGAISGATVLTF. The CDR3 nucleotides are TGTGCCAGCAGCGGACAGGGGGCTATCTCTGGGGCCACCGTCCTGACTTTC.

The V call is TRBV20-1, the J call TRBJ2-3, with D perhaps matching TRBD2 (6 bases). V was trimmed by 4 bases and J by 0 bases, leaving 14 bases between them. Germline V gene data show CDR1 as DFQATT and CDR2 as SNEGSKA (reference sequence). This CDR3 comprises 15 residues. The CDR3 region has the DNA TGCAGTGCTACGACTCGGGGGACCAGCACAGATACGCAGTATTTT. The encoded protein is CSATTRGTSTDTQYF.

This clonotype was detected only once. The chain employs TRBV15 and TRBJ2-1; D may correspond to TRBD1 or TRBD2 (5 bases each). Germline V gives CDR1 LNHNV, CDR2 YYDKDF (reference sequence). V shed 0 bases and J shed 3 bases, with 9 bases lying between them. The CDR3 sequence is 15 residues long. CDR3 coding DNA: TGTGCCACCAGCAGAGATAGGGACGTCTACAATGAGCAGTTCTTC. It translates to CATSRDRDVYNEQFF.

This clonotype was found many times. This chain uses TRBV6-5 with TRBJ2-7, with D unresolved. CDR1 and CDR2 (germline): MNHEY, SVGAGI. Trimming shortened V by 0 bases and J by 4 bases, and 10 bases separated the two germline ends. The CDR3 length is 14 residues. The CDR3 DNA reads as TGTGCCAGCAGTTACTCGAACCCCCCTTACGAGCAGTACTTC. Protein sequence: CASSYSNPPYEQYF.

Of note for this clonotype: The CDR3 end shows no conserved phenylalanine or tryptophan, and so a read error is likely. The DNA is omitted, as the CDR3 cannot be located on it reliably, and the CDR3 follows TCRdb's listing. The chain recombines TRBV6-5 with TRBJ2-3. Germline CDR1 and CDR2: MNHEY and SVGAGI. The CDR3 comprises 9 residues, both ends counted. The CDR3 is CASSKGRLY.